This entry lists 11 T cell receptor beta chains sequenced from one sample in a study of T cell repertoires in cytomegalovirus infection. TCRdb redid the calling of the reads with MiXCR, one entry per CDR3 protein. The sample shows around 550,000 distinct CDR3 sequences, about a quarter of them seen only once. Sequencing was performed on PBMCs. These receptors all stem from a human donor in good health (CMV status not recorded). Some clones in this sample may be carry-over from other donors' samples.

The chain uses TRBV6-1 and TRBJ2-1; a weak D match, TRBD2 (6 bases). The V end was cut by 8 bases, the J end by 12 bases, with 20 bases between. Germline V CDR1 and CDR2: MNHNS, SASEGT. This CDR3 has 13 residues. CDR3 nucleotide sequence: TGTGCCAGCGGAGGGGAGTGGGAGTTGGGGCAGTTCTTC. It specifies CASGGEWELGQFF.

The chain has TRBV19 and TRBJ2-2, with D hard to call. This CDR3 is 16 amino acids long. V was cut by 0 bases and J by 4 bases, with 12 bases left in between. The V gene's germline CDR1 is LNHDA and CDR2 SQIVND (reference sequence). The DNA for the CDR3 is TGTGCCAGTAGTATAGAGGTTGAGCCGATCACCGGGGAGCTGTTTTTT. Its protein product is CASSIEVEPITGELFF.

This clonotype was seen many times. The rearrangement links TRBV12-3 or TRBV12-4 to TRBJ1-2; tentative D call: TRBD1 (6 bases). Between the trimmed V and J ends, which lost 5 bases and 8 bases, there was a span of 15 bases. The CDR3 has 13 amino acids. The CDR3 here is CASSGQIARGYTF. CDR3 nucleotides: TGTGCCAGCAGTGGACAGATCGCTAGAGGCTACACCTTC.

The chain couples TRBV5-8 to TRBJ2-5; 11 positions agree with TRBD2. Germline V gives CDR1 SGHTS, CDR2 YDEGEE. The CDR3 extends over 15 amino acids. V gave up 4 bases and J gave up 2 bases; unmatched junction bases: 4. CDR3 coding DNA: TGTGCCAGCAGCGTTGGGACTAGCGGACAAGAGACCCAGTACTTC. It is translated as CASSVGTSGQETQYF.

This clonotype was seen repeatedly, ten times or more. V is TRBV7-2 and J is TRBJ1-2, with 7 bases fitting TRBD1. Trimming cost V 6 bases and J 8 bases; bases outside gene matches: 12. Germline V gene data show CDR1 as SGHTA and CDR2 as FQGNSA. The CDR3 loop spans 14 amino acids. The CDR3: CASRLVQGQAGYTF. DNA for the CDR3: TGTGCCAGCAGACTAGTCCAAGGACAGGCCGGCTACACCTTC.

The chain combines TRBV12-3 or TRBV12-4 with TRBJ2-5; 11 bases line up with TRBD1. The length of the CDR3 is 13 residues. J lost 7 bases, V lost 5 bases, and 3 bases had no gene match. CDR3 amino acids: CASSTGTGGTQYF. For the CDR3, the DNA is TGTGCCAGCAGTACCGGGACAGGGGGGACCCAGTACTTC.

The chain combines TRBV10-3 with TRBJ2-6, with D unresolved. V lost 6 bases and J lost 2, with 11 bases in between. Per the germline V gene, CDR1 is ENHRY and CDR2 is SYGVKD. This CDR3 is 15 amino acids long. In nucleotides, the CDR3 is TGTGCCATCAGCAACCCGGATGCTGGGGCCAACGTCCTGACTTTC. Its protein is CAISNPDAGANVLTF.

The chain combines TRBV30 with TRBJ2-3; possible D gene TRBD2, 6 bases. Between the trimmed V and J ends, which lost 3 bases and 0 bases, there was a span of 10 bases. The CDR3 covers 14 residues. Germline CDR1 GTSNPN, CDR2 SVGIG (reference sequence). CDR3 coding DNA: TGTGCCTGGAGGGGAAGCGGGAGCACAGATACGCAGTATTTT. Encoded protein: CAWRGSGSTDTQYF.

The CDR3 DNA sequence: TGTGCCAGTAGTCCTCACAGGGGTGGAAATGAGCAGTTCTTC. Translation: CASSPHRGGNEQFF. The chain combines TRBV19 with TRBJ2-1; 7 bases align to TRBD1. The trim removed 5 bases at V and 7 bases at J, leaving 8 bases unmatched. CDR3 length: 14 amino acids. Per germline, CDR1 LNHDA and CDR2 SQIVND (reference sequence).

V usage is TRBV23-1 and J usage is TRBJ1-1, with TRBD1 matching over 7 bases. TRBV23-1 counts as an open reading frame of uncertain function. V shed 5 bases, J shed 5 bases, and the junction held 11 bases outside the gene matches. This CDR3 is 15 amino acids long. The CDR3 region is CASSYPTGRLTEAFF. For the CDR3, the DNA is TGCGCCAGCAGTTACCCGACAGGGCGGTTGACTGAAGCTTTCTTT.

This clonotype came up many times. CDR3 protein: CASSSPLTGAYEQYF. CDR3 sequence (DNA): TGTGCCAGCAGCTCCCCCCTGACGGGAGCATACGAGCAGTACTTC. This rearrangement joins TRBV7-2 to TRBJ2-7; D is possibly TRBD2 (6 bases). Trimming removed 4 bases at V and 4 bases at J, with 17 bases between. This CDR3 is 15 amino acids long. Germline values: CDR1 SGHTA, CDR2 FQGNSA.